The entry below gives a single TCR beta chain sequence along with its context. The antigen remains unidentified. Sorted subsets were amplified in replicate PCRs using approximately 0.2 ug DNA, 30,000 to 35,000 T cell genomes. Sequenced by immunoSEQ multiplex PCR; TCRdb stores in-frame clones only, minus some. Among a few million clones, almost 96% were seen once, and the ten largest hold around 0.13%. This record belongs to a study of shared clonotypes between healthy human individuals. Germline CDR1 and CDR2: MNHEY and SMNVEV (reference sequence). After removal of 6 bases from V and 2 bases from J, the junction contained 8 bases not matched to a gene. The CDR3 totals 15 residues. General study results and limits: Sampling used blood alone; tissue repertoires probably differ.

This receptor was taken from a man aged 18 to 30 in good health. The genes are TRBV27 and TRBJ2-5; 8 bases are a match to TRBD2. The sample comprised naive CD4+ T cells sorted from blood. Indicated subset: CD45RA+ positively selected. The CDR3: CASRPRREVQETQYF. In DNA, the CDR3 is TGTGCCAGCAGGCCGAGGCGGGAGGTTCAAGAGACCCAGTACTTC.